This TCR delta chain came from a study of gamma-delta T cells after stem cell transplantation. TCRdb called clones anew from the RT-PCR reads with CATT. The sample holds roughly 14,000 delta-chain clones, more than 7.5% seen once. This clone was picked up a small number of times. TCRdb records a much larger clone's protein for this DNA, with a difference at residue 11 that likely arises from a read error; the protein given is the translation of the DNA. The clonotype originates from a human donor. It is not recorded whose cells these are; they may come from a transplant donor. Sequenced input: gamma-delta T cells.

CDR3 protein: CACDPSLGEAHKLIF. The CDR3 DNA sequence: TGTGCCTGTGACCCTAGCCTGGGGGAGGCCCATAAACTCATCTTT. This chain joins TRDV2 and TRDJ1, with 8 bases identical to TRDD3. There are 15 residues in the CDR3. Trimming cost V 3 bases and J 6 bases; bases outside gene matches: 11. Germline loops: CDR1 GEAIGNYY, CDR2 EKD.